This T cell receptor (beta chain) was sequenced in a study of blood T cell repertoires in COVID-19. About the study: Donors in the United States, Italy and Spain gave samples during acute or convalescent COVID-19. T cells, B-cell-depleted T cells, or PBMCs provided the cDNA or gDNA that served as material.

The germline V gene has CDR1 SGHTA and CDR2 FQGNSA. This CDR3 has 17 amino acids. V was pared by 3 bases and J by 2 bases, with 10 bases of the junction left unmatched. In this sample, this clone turned up a few times. Authors' methods: From reference gene primer amplification, estimates of nucleated cell counts were derived. Assay: immunoSEQ multiplex PCR; the TCRdb copy retains only in-frame clones and omits some. V and J calls and clone size are those listed in that table; D and trimming were worked out from the DNA. The profile shows tens of thousands of clones, roughly 85% of them singletons. Sequencing used peripheral blood. V is TRBV7-2 and J is TRBJ2-5; 9 positions match TRBD2. The receptor's source is a human donor in a cohort sampled during active COVID-19. In DNA, the CDR3 is TGTGCCAGCAGCTTGGCGTCTAGCGGGACTAAACAAGAGACCCAGTACTTC. This codes for CASSLASSGTKQETQYF.